The 5 T cell receptor beta chains below were found in one sample sequenced in a study of cytomegalovirus exposure and HLA in healthy donors. Primers: 60 Vbeta forward and 13 Jbeta reverse. Sequencing was performed with immunoSEQ multiplex PCR; in TCRdb, only in-frame clones are kept and a portion is missing. The sample lists some 130,000 clones, approximately 70% seen once, with over 1% in the top ten. The sequencing sample was made of PBMCs. These receptors were taken from a middle-aged woman in good health and CMV-seronegative.

This clone was observed once. This chain links TRBV7-9 with TRBJ1-4; 7 bases line up with TRBD1. V dropped 4 bases and J dropped 5; count of bases not matched to a gene: 4. Germline CDR1 SEHNR, CDR2 FQNEAQ (reference sequence). CDR3 length equals 14 residues. The DNA for the CDR3 is TGTGCCAGCAGCTCGAGACAGGGAAATGAAAAACTGTTTTTT. Protein: CASSSRQGNEKLFF.

The gene calls are TRBV2 and TRBJ2-4, with 7 bases lining up with TRBD1. V dropped 5 bases and J dropped 0; count of bases not matched to a gene: 4. Germline values: CDR1 SNHLY, CDR2 FYNNEI. This CDR3 has 15 residues. CDR3 sequence reads: CASSRDRLAKNIQYF. The CDR3 nucleotides read TGTGCCAGCAGTAGGGACAGACTAGCCAAAAACATTCAGTACTTC.

V is TRBV6-1 and J is TRBJ1-2; 9 bases are a match to TRBD1. Germline CDR1 MNHNS, CDR2 SASEGT. There are 15 residues in the CDR3. V gave up 6 bases and J gave up 8 bases; unmatched junction bases: 13. CDR3 sequence reads: CASSFGQGITLGYTF. The CDR3 region has the DNA TGTGCCAGCAGCTTTGGACAGGGGATCACTTTGGGCTACACCTTC.

The V call is TRBV9, the J call TRBJ1-1, with D tentatively TRBD1 (5 bases). V lost 7 bases and J lost 0, with 7 bases in between. The CDR3 totals 12 residues. Germline V lookup: CDR1 SGDLS, CDR2 YYNGEE. The CDR3, as DNA: TGTGCCAGCGGACAACTGAACACTGAAGCTTTCTTT. It translates to CASGQLNTEAFF.

The chain has TRBV10-3 and TRBJ2-1, with D possibly matching TRBD1 (5 bases). V lost 6 bases to trimming and J lost 9 bases, with 12 bases between them. The germline V gene encodes CDR1 ENHRY and CDR2 SYGVKD. The CDR3 contains 12 residues. CDR3 region: CAISDQGGEQFF. The CDR3 nucleotides are TGTGCCATCAGCGATCAGGGTGGTGAGCAGTTCTTC.